A single sample gave rise to the 19 T cell receptor beta chains below, sequenced in a study of cytomegalovirus exposure and HLA in healthy donors. Primers included in the PCR were 60 Vbeta and 13 Jbeta primers. This table comes from immunoSEQ multiplex PCR, and its TCRdb copy is limited to in-frame clones, with some not included. The sample contains about 120,000 clones, around 74% of which appear only once. Sequenced: PBMCs. These TCRs come from a man aged 60 to 75 in good health and CMV-seropositive.

About this clone: The sample carries other DNA sequences with the same CDR3. The V call is TRBV7-9, the J call TRBJ1-1; D ambiguous. The V gene's germline CDR1 is SEHNR and CDR2 FQNEAQ (reference sequence). V was shortened by 7 bases and J by 2 bases, with 5 bases between the two germline ends. This CDR3 has 11 residues. The CDR3 DNA sequence: TGTGCCAGCACCCTAAACACTGAAGCTTTCTTT. Its protein is CASTLNTEAFF. The full variable domain, in which reference TRBV7-9 and TRBJ1-1 provide the parts outside the CDR3, is DTGVSQNPRHKITKRGQNVTFRCDPISEHNRLYWYRQTLGQGPEFLTYFQNEAQLEKSRLLSDRFSAERPKGSFSTLEIQRTEQGDSAMYLCASTLNTEAFFGQGTRLTVV.

Notes on this clone: A junction end diverges from the germline sequence, so it may reflect a read error. The V call is TRBV11-2, the J call TRBJ2-3; TRBD2 agrees at 11 bases. This CDR3 comprises 17 residues. CDR1 and CDR2 (germline): SGHAT, FQNNGV. CDR3 protein: CASSLRGSGRGTDAQYF. CDR3 DNA: TGTGCCAGCAGCCTCAGAGGTAGCGGGAGGGGGACAGATGCGCAGTATTTT.

This chain links TRBV27 with TRBJ1-1, with TRBD1 identical over 7 bases. Trimming removed 7 bases from V and 2 bases from J; junction bases left unmatched: 7. This CDR3 spans 14 amino acids. Germline CDR1 MNHEY, CDR2 SMNVEV (reference sequence). CDR3 DNA sequence: TGTGCCAGCATCCAGGACAGGTACAACACTGAAGCTTTCTTT. Translation gives CASIQDRYNTEAFF.

V gene TRBV5-6 combines with J gene TRBJ2-5, with 10 positions matching TRBD1. The CDR3 loop spans 14 amino acids. The V gene end was trimmed by 4 bases and the J gene end by 7 bases; junction bases not matched to a gene: 7. Germline V CDR1 and CDR2: SGHDT, YYEEEE. The CDR3 here is CASSGGTGDGTQYF. The CDR3 DNA is TGTGCCAGCAGCGGCGGGACAGGGGATGGGACCCAGTACTTC. The entire variable domain, with the rest obtained from reference TRBV5-6 and TRBJ2-5, is as follows: DAGVTQSPTHLIKTRGQQVTLRCSPKSGHDTVSWYQQALGQGPQFIFQYYEEEERQRGNFPDRFSGHQFPNYSSELNVNALLLGDSALYLCASSGGTGDGTQYFGPGTRLLVL.

The V call is TRBV19, the J call TRBJ2-7, with D maybe TRBD1 (6 bases). The V end lost 6 bases, the J end lost 2 bases, and 14 bases lay between the germline ends. Per germline, CDR1 LNHDA and CDR2 SQIVND (reference sequence). The CDR3 length is 14 residues. The CDR3 loop reads CASSPTGPAYEQYF. CDR3 in DNA: TGTGCCAGTAGCCCGACAGGTCCCGCCTACGAGCAGTACTTC.

The rearrangement links TRBV21-1 to TRBJ1-5; the DNA was not compared with TRBD1, the D call given in the table. TRBV21-1 is annotated as a pseudogene. The CDR3 is 17 residues long. Here the CDR3 DNA reads TGTGCCAGCATAAGGGGGGACAGGGACCCTATAAGTCAGCCCCAGCATTTT. As protein: CASIRGDRDPISQPQHF.

The table lists this clone with a few counts. This chain links TRBV2 with TRBJ2-7, with D unclear. Germline V lookup: CDR1 SNHLY, CDR2 FYNNEI. The germline V and J ends were trimmed by 6 bases and 2 bases, with 8 bases remaining between them. This CDR3 comprises 12 residues. In DNA form, the CDR3 reads TGTGCCAGCAGGCGCGGAACCTACGAGCAGTACTTC. Encoded protein: CASRRGTYEQYF.

The chain employs TRBV7-9 and TRBJ2-5; 8 bases align to TRBD2. From germline, CDR1 is SEHNR and CDR2 FQNEAQ (reference sequence). This CDR3 contains 14 residues. V lost 3 bases, J lost 4 bases, and 4 bases stayed unmatched. CDR3 amino acids: CASSLEAGVETQYF. In DNA form, the CDR3 reads TGTGCCAGCAGCTTGGAAGCGGGAGTAGAGACCCAGTACTTC.

The rearrangement uses TRBV18 and TRBJ1-4; D not certain. The V gene's germline CDR1 is KGHSH and CDR2 LQKENI. V gave up 0 bases and J gave up 4 bases, with 12 bases separating them. This CDR3 region has 16 residues. CDR3 DNA: TGTGCCAGCTCACCACCGAACTCGCGGTATAATGAAAAACTGTTTTTT. It translates to CASSPPNSRYNEKLFF.

The chain has TRBV5-1 and TRBJ2-5, with 14 bases lining up with TRBD2. The CDR3 consists of 16 residues. Germline CDR1 SGHRS, CDR2 YFSETQ. J lost 5 bases, V lost 0 bases, and 3 bases had no gene match. The CDR3: CASSLETSGREETQYF. The CDR3 DNA follows: TGCGCCAGCAGCTTGGAGACTAGCGGGAGGGAGGAGACCCAGTACTTC.

This clone has just a few counts. V and J are TRBV29-1 and TRBJ2-2; D possibly corresponds to TRBD1 (6 bases). Trimming pared 4 bases from V and 5 bases from J, leaving 14 bases between. Per germline, CDR1 SQVTM and CDR2 ANQGSEA. The length of the CDR3 is 14 residues. The CDR3 DNA reads as TGCAGCGTTGGAAGGTGGGGGCGGACCGGGGAGCTGTTTTTT. Protein: CSVGRWGRTGELFF.

For the CDR3, the DNA is TGTGCCAGCAGCCCGGGAGACACTAATGAAAAACTGTTTTTT. It is translated as CASSPGDTNEKLFF. The chain employs TRBV9 and TRBJ1-4; D gene unclear. Deletions cut 4 bases from V and 2 bases from J, with 9 bases between. Germline CDR1 SGDLS, CDR2 YYNGEE. The CDR3 spans 14 residues. The whole variable domain, remainder taken from reference TRBV9 and TRBJ1-4, is DSGVTQTPKHLITATGQRVTLRCSPRSGDLSVYWYQQSLDQGLQFLIQYYNGEERAKGNILERFSAQQFPDLHSELNLSSLELGDSALYFCASSPGDTNEKLFFGSGTQLSVL.

The V call is TRBV21-1, the J call TRBJ2-3; the table's D call of TRBD1 was not tested on the DNA. TRBV21-1 is an annotated pseudogene. The CDR3 totals 20 residues. The CDR3 DNA reads as TGTGCCAGCAGCAAAGAGGGACAGGGGGCTAGACGGGAGACTCCGCATACGCAGTATTTT. It yields the protein CASSKEGQGARRETPHTQYF.

The chain employs TRBV7-8 and TRBJ1-5, with 7 bases identical to TRBD1. Germline CDR1 reads SGHVS; CDR2 reads FQNEAQ. There are 17 residues in the CDR3. V dropped 2 bases and J dropped 3; count of bases not matched to a gene: 10. The CDR3 here is CASSLHNSGTDNQPQHF. The CDR3 DNA reads as TGTGCCAGCAGCTTACATAATTCCGGGACAGACAATCAGCCCCAGCATTTT.

The rearrangement uses TRBV11-3 and TRBJ1-2; 8 bases agree with TRBD1. Germline V gives CDR1 SGHNT, CDR2 YENEEA. Unmatched junction bases numbered 4, after V lost 5 bases and J lost 5 bases. The CDR3 covers 13 residues. This chain's CDR3 is CASSPGTGYGYTF. The DNA for the CDR3 is TGTGCCAGCAGCCCGGGGACAGGTTATGGCTACACCTTC.

This clone was observed once. The genes are TRBV5-1 and TRBJ2-1; TRBD2 aligns across 13 bases. CDR1 is SGHRS and CDR2 is YFSETQ in the germline V gene. The CDR3 length is 16 residues. Trimming at V came to 2 bases and at J to 10 bases, leaving 9 bases not matched to a gene. For the CDR3, the DNA is TGCGCCAGCAGCTTATGGACTAGCGGGAGAGAAAGGGAGCAGTTCTTC. Protein product: CASSLWTSGREREQFF.

The CDR3 DNA reads as TGTGCCAGCAGCCGGGGACTAGCGGGGGAAGAGACCCAGTACTTC. Translation: CASSRGLAGEETQYF. The rearrangement uses TRBV4-2 and TRBJ2-5; TRBD2 matches 14 bases. V lost 4 bases to trimming and J lost 3 bases; unmatched junction nucleotides: 1. Germline lookup yields CDR1 LGHNA and CDR2 YNFKEQ. CDR3 size: 15 residues.

This chain links TRBV30 with TRBJ2-7, with 12 bases that match TRBD2. Looked up from germline, CDR1 is GTSNPN and CDR2 is SVGIG (reference sequence). The CDR3 sequence is 15 residues long. The trim removed 1 base at V and 9 bases at J, leaving 10 bases unmatched. The CDR3 sequence is CAWSASGRATMGQYF. The CDR3 nucleotides are TGTGCCTGGAGTGCTAGCGGGAGGGCGACGATGGGGCAGTACTTC.

This clone has only a few counts. The rearrangement joins TRBV11-3 to TRBJ2-1, with 7 bases aligning to TRBD1. J gave up 0 bases and V 5 bases, and 7 bases lay outside the gene matches. The germline V gene has CDR1 SGHNT and CDR2 YENEEA. The CDR3 has 16 amino acids. CDR3 in amino acids: CASSPRQGSSYNEQFF. The DNA for the CDR3 is TGTGCCAGCAGCCCGCGACAGGGTAGCTCCTACAATGAGCAGTTCTTC.